Below are 17 T cell receptor beta chains sequenced from a single sample in a study of radiation and T cells in renal cell carcinoma. Treatment denoted: treatment-naive control, cytoreductive nephrectomy. Sequencing used immunoSEQ multiplex PCR; TCRdb keeps in-frame clones, though not all of them. The repertoire holds 23,000 or so clones, with roughly 64% as singletons. Sample: tumor tissue, taken from a patient whose treatment was nephrectomy without radiotherapy. The receptor source for this set is a man aged 35-49 years with renal cell carcinoma.

Within the sample, this clone is medium-sized. The chain joins TRBV27 to TRBJ2-7, with D perhaps matching TRBD1 (5 bases). Germline values: CDR1 MNHEY, CDR2 SMNVEV (reference sequence). This CDR3 is 13 amino acids long. The ends were cut back, 5 bases at V and 0 bases at J, with 8 bases in the middle. Here the CDR3 DNA reads TGTGCCAGCAGTCAGGGAATCTCCTACGAGCAGTACTTC. It is translated as CASSQGISYEQYF.

This clone was found a few times. The chain is built from TRBV6-5 and TRBJ1-1; no clear D. V lost 5 bases and J 1 base, leaving 14 bases between the germline ends. The germline gives CDR1 MNHEY, CDR2 SVGAGI. This CDR3 has 15 amino acids. The CDR3 sequence is CASSRVAEPNTEAFF. DNA for the CDR3: TGTGCCAGCAGTCGCGTGGCCGAGCCGAACACTGAAGCTTTCTTT.

This clone was recorded a few times. J is TRBJ2-3 and V is TRBV5-1; D is unclear. Germline lookup yields CDR1 SGHRS and CDR2 YFSETQ. The length of the CDR3 is 14 residues. Trimming removed 0 bases at V and 3 bases at J, with 8 bases between. CDR3 amino acids: CASSLVRETDTQYF. Written as DNA, the CDR3 is TGCGCCAGCAGCTTGGTAAGGGAAACAGATACGCAGTATTTT.

V usage is TRBV14 and J usage is TRBJ2-1; 8 positions agree with TRBD1. Looked up from germline, CDR1 is SGHDN and CDR2 is FVKESK. The CDR3 runs 17 residues. The ends lost 0 bases at V and 3 bases at J; junction bases unmatched: 7. The CDR3 DNA sequence: TGTGCCAGCAGCCAAGATCCCGCAGGGGGCTACTACAATGAGCAGTTCTTC. It codes for CASSQDPAGGYYNEQFF.

The V call is TRBV19, the J call TRBJ1-3; 8 positions agree with TRBD1. CDR1 is LNHDA, CDR2 SQIVND, per germline (reference sequence). CDR3 length equals 14 residues. V trimming: 4 bases; J trimming: 4 bases; junction bases outside the gene matches: 3. The CDR3 nucleotides are TGTGCCAGTAGTAGGGGACAGGCCGGAAACACCATATATTTT. It encodes CASSRGQAGNTIYF. The entire variable domain, with the rest obtained from reference TRBV19 and TRBJ1-3, is as follows: DGGITQSPKYLFRKEGQNVTLSCEQNLNHDAMYWYRQDPGQGLRLIYYSQIVNDFQKGDIAEGYSVSREKKESFPLTVTSAQKNPTAFYLCASSRGQAGNTIYFGEGSWLTVV.

This clone was seen a single time. J is TRBJ1-4 and V is TRBV28; D is undetermined. From germline, CDR1 is MDHEN and CDR2 SYDVKM. CDR3 length: 15 residues. Between the trimmed V and J ends, which lost 4 bases and 4 bases, there was a span of 13 bases. CDR3 sequence reads: CASSSLGSGNEKLFF. CDR3 DNA sequence: TGTGCCAGCAGTTCGTTGGGGAGCGGTAATGAAAAACTGTTTTTT.

The CDR3 DNA reads TGCGCCAGCAGCTTCACAGGGGGCGCGGACACTGAAGCTTTCTTT. The encoded protein is CASSFTGGADTEAFF. The chain combines TRBV5-1 with TRBJ1-1; 9 bases fit TRBD1. The CDR3 length is 15 residues. Germline CDR1 SGHRS, CDR2 YFSETQ. Germline trimming cut 2 bases from V and 3 bases from J; bases unmatched to any gene: 5.

The table lists this clone with a few counts. The chain has TRBV30 and TRBJ1-6; perhaps TRBD1 as D (6 bases). This CDR3 contains 14 residues. Trimming removed 4 bases from V and 7 bases from J, with 14 bases in between. Germline values: CDR1 GTSNPN, CDR2 SVGIG (reference sequence). CDR3 DNA sequence: TGTGCCTGGAATAAGGACAGTCCAAATTCACCCCTCCACTTT. Its protein is CAWNKDSPNSPLHF.

In DNA, the CDR3 is TGTGCCAGCAGCTTCGTGGGGGCAGATACGCAGTATTTT. Translated: CASSFVGADTQYF. The chain joins TRBV7-2 to TRBJ2-3; the D gene could be TRBD1 or TRBD2 (5 bases each). V dropped 3 bases and J dropped 4 bases, with 8 bases sitting between them. Germline V gene data show CDR1 as SGHTA and CDR2 as FQGNSA. This CDR3 comprises 13 residues.

The rearrangement uses TRBV1 and TRBJ2-5; the table's D call, TRBD2, has no DNA check behind it. TRBV1 is flagged as a pseudogene. The CDR3 is 17 residues long. CDR3: CTSSQEGVAGSQETQYF. The DNA for the CDR3 is TGCACCAGCAGCCAAGAGGGGGTAGCGGGGTCCCAAGAGACCCAGTACTTC.

V is TRBV10-2 and J is TRBJ1-4; TRBD1 is a possible D gene (5 bases). V lost 2 bases, J lost 5 bases, and 9 bases lay in between. Germline V gives CDR1 WSHSY, CDR2 SAAADI. This CDR3 comprises 14 residues. The DNA of the CDR3 is TGCGCCAGCAGTGAGGGCAGGGTAAATGAAAAACTGTTTTTT. Protein sequence: CASSEGRVNEKLFF.

The rearrangement links TRBV5-4 to TRBJ2-5; D is possibly TRBD1 or TRBD2 (7 bases each). Germline CDR1 is SGHNT and CDR2 is YYREEE (reference sequence). This CDR3 is 15 amino acids long. V gave up 2 bases and J gave up 8 bases, with 19 bases separating them. CDR3 DNA sequence: TGTGCCAGCAGCTTCGGGCACGGGACAGCGGGAACCCAGTACTTC. Protein sequence: CASSFGHGTAGTQYF.

V and J are TRBV5-1 and TRBJ2-4; the D is unclear. V was pared by 2 bases and J by 0 bases, with 3 bases between. The CDR3 loop spans 13 amino acids. CDR1 is SGHRS and CDR2 is YFSETQ in the germline V gene. The CDR3 here is CASSLGAKNIQYF. DNA of the CDR3: TGCGCCAGCAGCTTAGGAGCCAAAAACATTCAGTACTTC.

This chain uses TRBV7-8 with TRBJ2-3; 12 nucleotides agree with TRBD2. The CDR3 consists of 17 residues. Germline CDR1 is SGHVS and CDR2 is FQNEAQ. V lost 6 bases to trimming and J lost 1 base; unmatched junction nucleotides: 8. DNA for the CDR3: TGTGCCAGCAGGGATCTTAGGACTAGCGGGGGCACAGATACGCAGTATTTT. It is translated as CASRDLRTSGGTDTQYF. The variable domain in full, completed from reference TRBV7-8 and TRBJ2-3, reads GAGVSQSPRYKVAKRGQDVALRCDPISGHVSLFWYQQALGQGPEFLTYFQNEAQLDKSGLPSDRFFAERPEGSVSTLKIQRTQQEDSAVYLCASRDLRTSGGTDTQYFGPGTRLTVL.

This chain connects TRBV4-3 to TRBJ2-2; tentatively, D is TRBD1 or TRBD2 (6 bases each). This CDR3 is built from 17 residues. The germline V and J ends were trimmed by 0 bases and 5 bases, with 16 bases remaining between them. Looked up from germline, CDR1 is LGHNA and CDR2 is YSLEER. CDR3: CASSQDGRGPGTGELFF. CDR3 sequence (DNA): TGCGCCAGCAGCCAAGATGGTCGGGGGCCGGGGACCGGGGAGCTGTTTTTT.

The V and J genes are TRBV19 and TRBJ1-2, with TRBD1 matching over 11 bases. The CDR3 length is 15 residues. The V gene's germline CDR1 is LNHDA and CDR2 SQIVND (reference sequence). Trimming removed 7 bases from V and 4 bases from J; junction bases left unmatched: 8. The CDR3 reads CASTDVGTGGYGYTF. The CDR3 nucleotides read TGTGCCAGTACCGATGTCGGGACAGGGGGCTATGGCTACACCTTC.

This clone was recorded a few times. This chain connects TRBV2 to TRBJ2-5; D gene unclear. The CDR3 length is 13 residues. The germline gives CDR1 SNHLY, CDR2 FYNNEI. The V and J ends lost 2 bases and 2 bases respectively, with 6 bases between them. The CDR3 DNA is TGTGCCAGCAGTGAACAGGTTCAAGAGACCCAGTACTTC. Amino acid sequence: CASSEQVQETQYF.